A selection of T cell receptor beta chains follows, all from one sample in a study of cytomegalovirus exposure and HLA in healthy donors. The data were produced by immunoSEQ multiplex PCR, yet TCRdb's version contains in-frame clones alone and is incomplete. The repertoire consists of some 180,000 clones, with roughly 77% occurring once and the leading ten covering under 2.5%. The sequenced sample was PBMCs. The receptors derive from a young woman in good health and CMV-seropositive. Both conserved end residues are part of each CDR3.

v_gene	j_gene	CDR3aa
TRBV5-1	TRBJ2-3	CASSLGSGGAKDTQYF
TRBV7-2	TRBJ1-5	CASRLKGLRNQPQHF
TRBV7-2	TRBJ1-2	CASSPRDRARLIDGYTF
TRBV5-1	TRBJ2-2	CASSTGEAGELFF
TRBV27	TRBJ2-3	CASSLPSGGYDTQYF
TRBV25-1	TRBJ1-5	CASSAEGQPQHF
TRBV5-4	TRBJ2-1	CASSRNGQSSYNEQFF
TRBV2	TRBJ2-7	CASRDRDSSYEQYF
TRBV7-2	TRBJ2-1	CASGPGGYNEQFF
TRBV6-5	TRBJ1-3	CASRDRWPGNTIYF
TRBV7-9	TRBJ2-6	CASSLVAGSSGANVLTF